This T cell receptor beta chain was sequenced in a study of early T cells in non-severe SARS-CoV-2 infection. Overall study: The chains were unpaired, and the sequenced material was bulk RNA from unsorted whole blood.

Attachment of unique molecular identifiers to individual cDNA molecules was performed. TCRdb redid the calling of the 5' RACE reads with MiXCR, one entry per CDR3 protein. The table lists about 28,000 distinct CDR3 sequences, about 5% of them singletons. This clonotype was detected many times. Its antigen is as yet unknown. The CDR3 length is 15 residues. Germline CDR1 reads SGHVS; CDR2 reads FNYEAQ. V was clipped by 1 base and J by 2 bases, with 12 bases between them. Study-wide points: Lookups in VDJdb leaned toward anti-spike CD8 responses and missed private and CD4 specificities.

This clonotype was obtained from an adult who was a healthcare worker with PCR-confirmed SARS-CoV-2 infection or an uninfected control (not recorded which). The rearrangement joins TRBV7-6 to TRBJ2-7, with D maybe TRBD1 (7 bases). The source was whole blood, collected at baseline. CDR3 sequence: CASSLGAGGTYEQYF. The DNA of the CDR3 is TGTGCCAGCAGCTTAGGGGCAGGGGGGACCTACGAGCAGTACTTC.